This T cell receptor (beta chain) was sequenced in a study of T cells in Graves' hyperthyroidism and ophthalmopathy. Study-level background: Peripheral blood collection took place at initial diagnosis, before any treatment. Study observations and caveats: Peripheral blood also featured most of the thyroid clonotypes expanded above 0.001.

The TCR beta CDR3 regions underwent amplification using RNA transcripts as the source. TCR CDR3 underwent first-round RT-PCR with the HTBI primer set. TCRdb re-derived calls from the multiplex PCR reads in MiXCR, one entry per CDR3 protein. The sample holds a few hundred thousand distinct CDR3 sequences; less than 25% are singletons and the top ten take 26%. Fresh peripheral blood, 7.5 to 10 ml of it, supplied the PBMCs. On this clonotype: Its antigen remains unknown.

The source is a man between 18 and 29 years old with Graves' hyperthyroidism. The specimen was blood.

The CDR3, as DNA: TGTGCCAGCAGAATGTTTGGTCCCACCCGGGACAGTGTGGCCGGGGAGCTGTTTTTT. Encoded protein: CASRMFGPTRDSVAGELFF. The chain couples TRBV6-2 or TRBV6-3 to TRBJ2-2; 7 nucleotides align to TRBD1. This CDR3 spans 19 amino acids. Per germline, CDR1 MNHEY and CDR2 SVGEGT. The J segment lost 6 bases and the V segment lost 6 bases, leaving 22 bases of the junction unmatched.